These T cell receptor beta chains were read from a single sample in a study of cytomegalovirus exposure and HLA in healthy donors. Clones were read by immunoSEQ multiplex PCR, and TCRdb kept only the in-frame ones, dropping some. In the table there are tens of thousands of clones, approximately 75% of which are singletons. Sequenced material: PBMCs. The source of these receptors is a man aged 60-69 years in good health and CMV-seropositive. The CDR3 runs from the conserved cysteine through the conserved F or W. A D gene is named only where the DNA matches it firmly. Not every row has a clone size; where given, it reads once, few, many or a size class.

CASSLRSGGAQYF	TGTGCCAGCAGTTTAAGGTCCGGGGGGGCCCAGTACTTC	TRBD2	-	TRBV27	TRBJ2-5
CASSLGYFTGDGANVLTF	TGCGCCAGCAGCCTCGGCTACTTTACAGGAGACGGGGCCAACGTCCTGACTTTC	-	-	TRBV5-1	TRBJ2-6
CASSPEVKGEQFF	TGTGCCAGCAGCCCGGAGGTGAAGGGTGAGCAGTTCTTC	-	-	TRBV6-6	TRBJ2-1
CASTLGQGFDEKLFF	TGTGCCAGCACCCTTGGACAGGGCTTTGATGAAAAACTGTTTTTT	TRBD1	-	TRBV7-9	TRBJ1-4
CSVSGTEGVYGYTF	TGCAGCGTCTCCGGGACAGAAGGGGTCTATGGCTACACCTTC	TRBD1	-	TRBV29-1	TRBJ1-2
CAWRGKGDEKLFF	TGTGCCTGGAGGGGCAAGGGAGATGAAAAACTGTTTTTT	-	-	TRBV30	TRBJ1-4
CASSLLTGTAETQYF	TGCGCCAGCAGTCTTCTTACAGGGACGGCAGAGACCCAGTACTTC	-	-	TRBV5-1	TRBJ2-5
CASSPETSGTDTQYF	TGTGCCAGCAGCCCGGAGACTAGCGGCACAGATACGCAGTATTTT	TRBD2	few	TRBV7-8	TRBJ2-3
CSVGQMNTEAFF	TGCAGCGTTGGGCAAATGAACACTGAAGCTTTCTTT	-	-	TRBV29-1	TRBJ1-1
CASSQESQLTGELFF	TGCGCCAGCAGCCAAGAAAGTCAACTTACCGGGGAGCTGTTTTTT	-	few	TRBV4-1	TRBJ2-2
CASSSLTTATIDSPLHF	TGTGCCAGCAGCTCCCTGACGACAGCGACGATAGATTCACCCCTCCACTTT	-	-	TRBV5-6	TRBJ1-6
CASSQDGGRGADTQYF	TGTGCCAGCAGCCAAGACGGCGGGAGGGGCGCAGATACGCAGTATTTT	TRBD2	-	TRBV4-2	TRBJ2-3
CASSDYGLADTGELFF	TGCGCCAGCAGTGACTACGGACTAGCGGACACCGGGGAGCTGTTTTTT	TRBD2	once	TRBV10-1	TRBJ2-2
CASSGTGNTGELFF	TGTGCCAGCAGTGGGACAGGGAACACCGGGGAGCTGTTTTTT	TRBD1	-	TRBV2	TRBJ2-2
CASSVQGAPYEQYF	TGTGCCAGCAGTGTTCAGGGGGCCCCCTACGAGCAGTACTTC	TRBD1	-	TRBV6-5	TRBJ2-7
CASSLTGVTTNEKLFF	TGCGCCAGCAGCTTGACAGGGGTGACAACTAATGAAAAACTGTTTTTT	TRBD1	-	TRBV5-1	TRBJ1-4
CASTNYRDLSNEQFF	TGTGCCAGTACCAATTATCGGGACTTATCCAATGAGCAGTTCTTC	-	once	TRBV19	TRBJ2-1
CASTLAGGAYSSTDTQYF	TGTGCCAGCACACTAGCGGGGGGGGCCTATTCTAGCACAGATACGCAGTATTTT	TRBD2	-	TRBV28	TRBJ2-3
CASNLDRVGTEAFF	TGTGCCAGCAACCTCGACAGGGTCGGGACTGAAGCTTTCTTT	TRBD1	-	TRBV6-6	TRBJ1-1
CASSDTGTGDHFYGYTF	TGTGCCAGCAGTGACACCGGGACAGGAGACCATTTCTATGGCTACACCTTC	TRBD1	-	TRBV6-4	TRBJ1-2
CASSQGRALRNEQFF	TGTGCCAGCAGCCAAGGCAGGGCGCTACGGAATGAGCAGTTCTTC	-	-	TRBV11-2	TRBJ2-1
CASSQRPGQGSSYNEQFF	TGTGCCAGCAGCCAAAGACCGGGACAGGGGAGCTCCTACAATGAGCAGTTCTTC	TRBD1	-	TRBV14	TRBJ2-1
CASRAGHNSPLHF	TGTGCCAGCAGGGCGGGGCACAATTCACCCCTCCACTTT	-	-	TRBV6-1	TRBJ1-6
CASSFQDRDNEQFF	TGTGCCAGCAGTTTCCAGGACAGGGACAATGAGCAGTTCTTC	TRBD1	few	TRBV27	TRBJ2-1
CASRAKDRVVHEQYF	TGTGCCAGCAGGGCGAAAGACAGGGTCGTCCACGAGCAGTACTTC	TRBD1	-	TRBV7-2	TRBJ2-7
CASSSGMGGRSSYEQYF	TGTGCCAGCAGCTCTGGCATGGGGGGGAGGAGCTCCTACGAGCAGTACTTC	TRBD2	-	TRBV9	TRBJ2-7
CASSARQGPPSEQYF	TGTGCCAGCAGCGCGCGACAGGGCCCCCCCTCCGAGCAGTACTTC	TRBD1	-	TRBV11-3	TRBJ2-7
CASSDPGQSNTGELFF	TGTGCCAGCAGCGATCCGGGACAGTCGAACACCGGGGAGCTGTTTTTT	TRBD1	few	TRBV7-9	TRBJ2-2
CASSEGTAKFSGANVLTF	TGTGCCAGCAGTGAAGGGACAGCGAAGTTCTCTGGGGCCAACGTCCTGACTTTC	-	-	TRBV6-1	TRBJ2-6
CASSPRQGPNFATQYF	TGTGCCAGCAGTCCTCGACAGGGACCTAATTTTGCGACCCAGTACTTC	TRBD1	few	TRBV27	TRBJ2-5
CASSLPAVTAENTEAFF	TGTGCCAGCAGCTTACCCGCGGTGACGGCAGAGAACACTGAAGCTTTCTTT	-	-	TRBV13	TRBJ1-1
CASSSGGYGYTF	TGTGCCAGCAGCTCAGGGGGGTATGGCTACACCTTC	TRBD1	-	TRBV5-6	TRBJ1-2
CASSSKAGGAYNEQFF	TGTGCCAGCAGCTCCAAAGCGGGGGGGGCCTACAATGAGCAGTTCTTC	TRBD2	-	TRBV11-2	TRBJ2-1
CASSSLMAGPYNEQFF	TGTGCCAGCAGCTCGTTGATGGCGGGACCGTACAATGAGCAGTTCTTC	-	-	TRBV5-4	TRBJ2-1
CASSQQGASYGYTF	TGTGCCAGCAGCCAACAGGGGGCGAGTTACGGCTACACCTTC	TRBD1	-	TRBV2	TRBJ1-2
CASILAGGAGELFF	TGTGCCAGCATCCTAGCGGGAGGTGCCGGGGAGCTGTTTTTT	TRBD2	-	TRBV6-1	TRBJ2-2
CASSIGLRGLTEAFF	TGTGCCAGTAGTATAGGATTGAGGGGGCTGACTGAAGCTTTCTTT	TRBD1	-	TRBV19	TRBJ1-1
CASSLVGADAYEQYF	TGTGCCAGCAGCTTAGTAGGGGCGGATGCCTACGAGCAGTACTTC	-	once	TRBV11-1	TRBJ2-7
CASSLDSVPDTQYF	TGTGCCAGCAGCTTAGATAGCGTACCAGATACGCAGTATTTT	-	-	TRBV7-9	TRBJ2-3
CASSLSGTGDYGYTF	TGCGCCAGCAGCTTGAGCGGGACAGGGGATTATGGCTACACCTTC	TRBD1	-	TRBV5-1	TRBJ1-2
CASSLSRDNYGYTF	TGTGCCAGCAGCTTAAGCCGGGATAACTATGGCTACACCTTC	-	-	TRBV7-2	TRBJ1-2
CSVALVTVFERGIDIQYF	TGCAGCGTTGCCCTCGTCACTGTATTTGAGCGGGGGATAGACATTCAGTACTTC	TRBD2	-	TRBV29-1	TRBJ2-4
CATRQGLGEQYF	TGTGCCACCCGGCAGGGATTAGGAGAGCAGTACTTC	-	-	TRBV27	TRBJ2-5
CASSLFSGGAIDTQYF	TGTGCCAGCAGCCTTTTTAGCGGGGGGGCTATAGATACGCAGTATTTT	TRBD2	once	TRBV5-5	TRBJ2-3
CASSRDRGYGYTF	TGCGCCAGCAGTCGGGACAGGGGTTATGGCTACACCTTC	TRBD1	-	TRBV5-1	TRBJ1-2
CASRLTGPTGELFF	TGCGCCAGCAGACTTACAGGGCCCACCGGGGAGCTGTTTTTT	-	-	TRBV4-1	TRBJ2-2
CASSLDRGSYNEQFF	TGCGCCAGCAGCCTTGACAGGGGATCCTACAATGAGCAGTTCTTC	TRBD1	-	TRBV10-2	TRBJ2-1
CASWILRQGNSPLHF	TGTGCCAGCTGGATTCTTCGACAGGGAAATTCACCCCTCCACTTT	TRBD1	-	TRBV2	TRBJ1-6
CASSESEEPWGYGYTF	TGCGCCAGCAGTGAGTCGGAGGAGCCCTGGGGCTATGGCTACACCTTC	-	-	TRBV10-2	TRBJ1-2
CASSLAFWGGPSYEQYF	TGTGCCAGCAGTTTAGCCTTTTGGGGGGGGCCGTCCTACGAGCAGTACTTC	-	-	TRBV28	TRBJ2-7
CASSESSGQQFF	TGTGCCAGCAGTGAATCTAGCGGGCAGCAGTTCTTC	TRBD2	-	TRBV2	TRBJ2-1
CATQGTLSYEQYF	TGTGCCACCCAAGGGACTTTGTCCTACGAGCAGTACTTC	-	-	TRBV6-5	TRBJ2-7
CSVVKGDRVFHEQYF	TGCAGCGTTGTAAAAGGGGACAGGGTTTTCCACGAGCAGTACTTC	TRBD1	few	TRBV29-1	TRBJ2-7
CASSEVSAGSLYEQYF	TGTGCCAGCAGTGAAGTTTCGGCAGGGTCCTTATACGAGCAGTACTTC	-	few	TRBV6-1	TRBJ2-7
CASSPPSSQGDEQFF	TGTGCCAGCTCACCACCTTCGAGCCAGGGGGATGAGCAGTTCTTC	TRBD1	-	TRBV18	TRBJ2-1
CASSLDGQAGSALHF	TGCGCCAGCAGCTTGGACGGACAGGCGGGTTCGGCCCTCCACTTT	TRBD1	few	TRBV5-1	TRBJ1-6
CASSSGWQAGRPDTQYF	TGTGCCAGCAGCTCAGGATGGCAAGCGGGACGGCCCGATACGCAGTATTTT	TRBD2	-	TRBV7-2	TRBJ2-3
CASSPTGTGTDTQYF	TGTGCCAGCAGCCCTACCGGGACAGGGACAGATACGCAGTATTTT	TRBD1	-	TRBV4-2	TRBJ2-3
CASSFGRGNTEAFF	TGTGCCAGCAGCTTCGGCAGAGGGAACACTGAAGCTTTCTTT	-	-	TRBV5-6	TRBJ1-1